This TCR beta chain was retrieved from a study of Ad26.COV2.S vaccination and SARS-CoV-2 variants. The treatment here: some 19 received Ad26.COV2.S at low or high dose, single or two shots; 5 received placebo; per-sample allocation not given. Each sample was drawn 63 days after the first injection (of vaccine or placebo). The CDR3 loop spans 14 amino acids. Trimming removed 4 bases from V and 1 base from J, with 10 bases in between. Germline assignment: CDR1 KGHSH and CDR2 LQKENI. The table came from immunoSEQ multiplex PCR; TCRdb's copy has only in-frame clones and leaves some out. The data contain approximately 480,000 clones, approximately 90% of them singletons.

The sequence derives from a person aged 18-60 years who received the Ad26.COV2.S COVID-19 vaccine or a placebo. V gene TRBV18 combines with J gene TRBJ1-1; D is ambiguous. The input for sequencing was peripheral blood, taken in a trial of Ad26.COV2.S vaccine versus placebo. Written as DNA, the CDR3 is TGTGCCAGCTCACTCCCAGCGAGGAACACTGAAGCTTTCTTT. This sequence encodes CASSLPARNTEAFF.